The clone carrying this TCR beta chain came up many times. The antigen is unknown. The CDR3 runs 13 residues. V was pared by 2 bases and J by 4 bases, with 9 bases between. The germline V gene has CDR1 SEHNR and CDR2 FQNEAQ (reference sequence). The data are from a study of human T cells and chemical hapten exposure. Study context: Throughout the approximately 24-week study, diphenylcyclopropenone was applied weekly to the patients' scalps. Women made up most patients, who had alopecia areata, totalis or universalis.

Time point specified: patch test 3, about 24 weeks after DPC sensitization. Treatment in this sample: therapeutic diphenylcyclopropenone sensitization with weekly scalp DPC. Regarding the study as a whole: Against controls, expanded TCRs gave rise to significantly more large CDR3 similarity clusters.

For the library, individual cDNA molecules each received unique molecular identifiers. TCRdb reprocessed the RACE reads via MiXCR and lists one record per CDR3 protein. The data show around 110,000 distinct CDR3 sequences, over 9% seen once. This clonotype was sampled from a woman aged 45-59 years with alopecia areata. Some clones in this sample may be carry-over from other donors' samples. The chain joins TRBV7-9 to TRBJ2-7; no clear D gene. The source was whole blood, collected in connection with sensitization to the hapten diphenylcyclopropenone (DPC). Written as DNA, the CDR3 is TGTGCCAGCAGCTTATTTCTCGGATACGAGCAGTACTTC. Encoded protein: CASSLFLGYEQYF.